Following are 8 T cell receptor beta chains from one sample sequenced in a study of control samples from healthy donors and cancer patients. Clones were sequenced by immunoSEQ multiplex PCR, and TCRdb holds only the in-frame ones, with some missing. Recorded for this sample: about 210,000 clones. The sample consisted of blood. These receptors all stem from a woman aged 30 to 39 in good health.

J is TRBJ1-1 and V is TRBV7-6, with 8 nucleotides matching TRBD1. The junction had 5 bases not matched to a gene; V was cut back by 4 bases and J by 4 bases. The CDR3 has 14 residues. Germline loops: CDR1 SGHVS, CDR2 FNYEAQ. The CDR3 loop reads CASSSTGVATEAFF. CDR3 bases: TGTGCCAGCAGCTCGACAGGGGTTGCCACTGAAGCTTTCTTT.

The rearrangement joins TRBV9 to TRBJ2-4; a weak D match, TRBD1 (7 bases). This CDR3 has 16 amino acids. Trimming shortened V by 4 bases and J by 6 bases, and 20 bases separated the two germline ends. Germline CDR1 and CDR2: SGDLS and YYNGEE. This CDR3 is CASSPTPGGWPNIQYF. CDR3 DNA sequence: TGTGCCAGCAGCCCAACACCAGGGGGGTGGCCAAACATTCAGTACTTC.

This chain uses TRBV10-1 with TRBJ1-2; D is unresolved. Germline CDR1 and CDR2: WNHNN and SYGVQD (reference sequence). The CDR3 is 14 residues long. The V end was cut by 0 bases, the J end by 4 bases, with 9 bases between. CDR3 sequence (DNA): TGCGCCAGCAGTGAGTCCGGAAGTCCCTATGGCTACACCTTC. Its translation is CASSESGSPYGYTF.

The chain links TRBV30 to TRBJ1-1; D remains unclear. Germline V gene sequence: CDR1 GTSNPN, CDR2 SVGIG (reference sequence). V lost 2 bases and J lost 5, with 12 bases in between. The CDR3 covers 13 residues. The chain's CDR3 is CAWSRETGTEAFF. The CDR3 nucleotides read TGTGCCTGGAGTAGAGAAACTGGGACTGAAGCTTTCTTT.

This chain joins TRBV15 and TRBJ1-3; D is perhaps TRBD1 (6 bases). Trimming took off 4 bases at V and 4 bases at J, with 8 bases between the two ends. CDR1 and CDR2 (germline): LNHNV, YYDKDF (reference sequence). The CDR3 is 13 amino acids. The CDR3 spells CATSTDSGNTIYF. In nucleotides, the CDR3 is TGTGCCACCAGCACGGACAGCGGAAACACCATATATTTT.

V is TRBV19 and J is TRBJ1-6, with 9 bases lining up with TRBD1. J was trimmed by 9 bases and V by 11 bases; bases with no gene match: 5. The germline V gene encodes CDR1 LNHDA and CDR2 SQIVND (reference sequence). The length of the CDR3 is 12 residues. CDR3 nucleotides: TGTGCCTCCGGGACAGGGACTTCACCCCTCCACTTT. Translation gives CASGTGTSPLHF.

The chain combines TRBV28 with TRBJ1-2, with TRBD1 as a possible D gene (5 bases). CDR3 size: 14 residues. V was trimmed by 4 bases and J by 3 bases, leaving 12 bases between them. Germline V CDR1 and CDR2: MDHEN, SYDVKM. CDR3 bases: TGTGCCAGCAGTTCCGGGACTCCTTACTATGGCTACACCTTC. Residues: CASSSGTPYYGYTF.

J is TRBJ2-3 and V is TRBV5-1, with 11 bases fitting TRBD2. Germline loops: CDR1 SGHRS, CDR2 YFSETQ. Trimming removed 1 base from V and 6 bases from J; junction bases left unmatched: 4. The CDR3 loop spans 15 amino acids. The CDR3 loop is CASSLTSGGMDTQYF. In DNA form, the CDR3 reads TGCGCCAGCAGCTTGACTAGCGGGGGAATGGATACGCAGTATTTT.